The 30 T cell receptor beta chains reported below all come from one sample, sequenced in a study of blood T cell repertoires in COVID-19. The method was immunoSEQ multiplex PCR; TCRdb's version includes in-frame clones alone and lacks a portion of them. The sample contains about 150,000 clones, approximately 86% of which appear only once. Sample: peripheral blood. The receptors originated from a woman at least 80 years old with active or convalescent COVID-19.

In its sample, this clone was seen once. This chain joins TRBV7-8 and TRBJ2-3; D is undetermined. Trimming cost V 2 bases and J 0 bases, with 9 bases left between them. CDR3 length equals 15 residues. Germline CDR1 reads SGHVS; CDR2 reads FQNEAQ. CDR3 DNA: TGTGCCAGCAGCTTAAGAGACACGAGCACAGATACGCAGTATTTT. This sequence encodes CASSLRDTSTDTQYF.

This chain joins TRBV5-1 and TRBJ2-5, with 9 bases lining up with TRBD1. Trimming at V came to 3 bases and at J to 10 bases, leaving 13 bases not matched to a gene. This CDR3 is built from 15 residues. From germline, CDR1 is SGHRS and CDR2 YFSETQ. The CDR3 nucleotides are TGCGCCAGCAGCTCTAACAGGGGGCGAGAGAGGGACCAGTACTTC. Protein sequence: CASSSNRGRERDQYF.

The CDR3 DNA follows: TGCAGTGCTACTACAGGGGATGGCTACACCTTC. Its translation: CSATTGDGYTF. J is TRBJ1-2 and V is TRBV20-1; 7 nucleotides line up with TRBD1. In germline, CDR1 is DFQATT, CDR2 SNEGSKA (reference sequence). This CDR3 region has 11 residues. The J segment lost 6 bases and the V segment lost 4 bases, leaving 2 bases of the junction unmatched.

This clone was seen a single time. The chain combines TRBV5-6 with TRBJ1-5; TRBD1 might be the D (6 bases). Trimming removed 4 bases from V and 6 bases from J, with 11 bases in between. From germline, CDR1 is SGHDT and CDR2 YYEEEE. CDR3 length: 13 amino acids. CDR3: CASSIRTAQPQHF. CDR3 nucleotide sequence: TGTGCCAGCAGCATCCGGACAGCTCAGCCCCAGCATTTT.

Here the CDR3 reads CASSDPTGANEKLFF. In DNA form, the CDR3 reads TGTGCCAGCAGTGACCCGACAGGGGCTAATGAAAAACTGTTTTTT. The chain combines TRBV25-1 with TRBJ1-4; 8 bases agree with TRBD1. The CDR3 extends over 15 amino acids. In germline, CDR1 is MGHDK, CDR2 SYGVNS. J was trimmed by 3 bases and V by 3 bases; bases with no gene match: 3.

This clone appeared a single time. V and J are TRBV2 and TRBJ2-1; TRBD2 matches at 8 bases. Germline loops: CDR1 SNHLY, CDR2 FYNNEI. V shed 4 bases, J shed 6 bases, and the junction held 8 bases outside the gene matches. The CDR3 sequence is 15 residues long. The CDR3 coding sequence is TGTGCCAGCAGTGTTAATAGCGGGACTCCCAATGAGCAGTTCTTC. Amino acids: CASSVNSGTPNEQFF.

This clone occurred a few times. J is TRBJ1-3 and V is TRBV4-1, with TRBD1 matching 7 bases. Germline lookup yields CDR1 MGHRA and CDR2 YSYEKL. CDR3 length: 15 residues. V dropped 4 bases and J dropped 4; count of bases not matched to a gene: 7. CDR3: CASSRRDSPGNTIYF. CDR3 sequence (DNA): TGCGCCAGCAGCCGACGGGACAGCCCAGGAAACACCATATATTTT.

The CDR3 bases are TGTGCCAGCAGCCGCCCCGGGACAGGGAACTACGAGCAGTACTTC. Translation gives CASSRPGTGNYEQYF. The chain recombines TRBV6-1 with TRBJ2-7, with 9 bases fitting TRBD1. The CDR3 totals 15 residues. The V and J ends lost 6 bases and 3 bases, in that order; junction bases with no gene match: 9. In germline, CDR1 is MNHNS, CDR2 SASEGT.

The chain uses TRBV5-1 and TRBJ1-2; maybe TRBD1 (5 bases). V lost 4 bases and J 7 bases, leaving 20 bases between the germline ends. The length of the CDR3 is 15 residues. Germline V gives CDR1 SGHRS, CDR2 YFSETQ. The CDR3 protein is CASSPIGAKMGGYTF. The CDR3, as DNA: TGCGCCAGCAGCCCTATAGGGGCCAAAATGGGTGGCTACACCTTC.

The chain links TRBV7-9 to TRBJ1-2, with TRBD1 as a possible D gene (5 bases). With 5 bases removed from V and 5 bases from J, the gap between germline ends came to 9 bases. Germline assignment: CDR1 SEHNR and CDR2 FQNEAQ (reference sequence). The CDR3 totals 12 residues. The CDR3 sequence is CASSTGYYGYTF. DNA of the CDR3: TGTGCCAGCAGCACAGGTTATTATGGCTACACCTTC.

In the case of this clone: Different DNA sequences within this sample yield the same CDR3. CDR3 in DNA: TGTGCCAGCAGTTCCCCCGGGCGGGGCTATGGCTACACCTTC. This encodes CASSSPGRGYGYTF. This rearrangement joins TRBV6-5 to TRBJ1-2, with D unresolved. Germline assignment: CDR1 MNHEY and CDR2 SVGAGI. Trimming removed 4 bases from V and 4 bases from J, with 13 bases in between. CDR3 length: 14 residues.

The chain combines TRBV18 with TRBJ2-1, with 7 bases aligning to TRBD1. V shed 4 bases, J shed 5 bases, and the junction held 5 bases outside the gene matches. From germline, CDR1 is KGHSH and CDR2 LQKENI. The CDR3 loop spans 14 amino acids. DNA for the CDR3: TGTGCCAGCTCACTGGGGACAGCCCACAATGAGCAGTTCTTC. Its protein product is CASSLGTAHNEQFF.

The chain recombines TRBV9 with TRBJ1-3; D remains unclear. Germline V CDR1 and CDR2: SGDLS, YYNGEE. V gave up 4 bases and J gave up 0 bases, with 17 bases separating them. The CDR3 spans 17 residues. Here the CDR3 DNA reads TGTGCCAGCAGCCTTCAATGGAGGCCCAGCTCTGGAAACACCATATATTTT. This encodes CASSLQWRPSSGNTIYF.

The chain employs TRBV11-2 and TRBJ2-7; the D gene is possibly TRBD2 (6 bases). Germline CDR1 is SGHAT and CDR2 is FQNNGV. The CDR3 extends over 14 amino acids. V lost 4 bases and J 7 bases, leaving 17 bases between the germline ends. The CDR3 DNA follows: TGTGCCAGCAGCTCGCGGGACTCCTCTGGGGAGCAGTACTTC. Translation gives CASSSRDSSGEQYF.

The chain carries TRBV28 and TRBJ2-4; D ambiguous. This CDR3 spans 16 amino acids. Looked up from germline, CDR1 is MDHEN and CDR2 is SYDVKM. V lost 3 bases, J lost 0 bases, and 12 bases lay in between. CDR3 region: CASSFAATIAKNIQYF. The CDR3 coding sequence is TGTGCCAGCAGTTTTGCGGCCACAATAGCCAAAAACATTCAGTACTTC.

The CDR3 DNA reads as TGTGCCAGCAGCCAAGGGACAGGGATTCGGGAGACCCAGTACTTC. Translating it yields CASSQGTGIRETQYF. This sequence joins TRBV3-1 (or the pseudogene TRBV3-2) and TRBJ2-5; 8 nucleotides line up with TRBD1. The CDR3 sequence is 15 residues long. With V trimmed by 1 base and J by 5 bases, 6 bases remained unmatched. Germline V CDR1 and CDR2: LGHDT, YNNKEL (reference sequence).

The chain has TRBV9 and TRBJ2-2, with 7 nucleotides matching TRBD2. There are 16 residues in the CDR3. V shed 3 bases and J 4 bases; nucleotides not matched to a gene: 9. CDR1 SGDLS and CDR2 YYNGEE come from the germline V gene. The CDR3 DNA follows: TGTGCCAGCAGCGCCGTGGGCGGGAGAGGCACCGGGGAGCTGTTTTTT. Its translation is CASSAVGGRGTGELFF.

This sequence joins TRBV3-1 (or the pseudogene TRBV3-2) and TRBJ2-2; 8 nucleotides match TRBD1. Germline CDR1 reads LGHDT; CDR2 reads YNNKEL (reference sequence). The length of the CDR3 is 15 residues. V shed 8 bases and J 1 base; nucleotides not matched to a gene: 6. The CDR3 coding sequence is TGTGCCAGCCGGTTACAGGGGGAGAACACCGGGGAGCTGTTTTTT. The encoded protein is CASRLQGENTGELFF.

V gene TRBV18 combines with J gene TRBJ1-1; D remains ambiguous. The germline CDR1 and CDR2 sequences are KGHSH and LQKENI. The CDR3 has 15 amino acids. V was clipped by 2 bases and J by 4 bases, with 14 bases between them. The chain's CDR3 is CASSPLISSGTEAFF. CDR3 in DNA: TGTGCCAGCTCACCATTAATATCATCCGGCACTGAAGCTTTCTTT.

This clone was counted only a few times. This rearrangement joins TRBV2 to TRBJ1-4, with unresolved D. CDR3 length: 14 amino acids. Germline CDR1 reads SNHLY; CDR2 reads FYNNEI. The V end lost 9 bases, the J end lost 4 bases, and 15 bases lay between the germline ends. CDR3 DNA sequence: TGTGCCAGTTCCCGCCAGGTGATTAATGAAAAACTGTTTTTT. Its translation: CASSRQVINEKLFF.

This clone turned up a few times. This chain connects TRBV5-6 to TRBJ1-2, with no clear D. Germline lookup yields CDR1 SGHDT and CDR2 YYEEEE. The CDR3 spans 14 residues. Trimming cost V 3 bases and J 2 bases, with 11 bases left between them. This CDR3 reads CASSWAGENYGYTF. DNA of the CDR3: TGTGCCAGCAGCTGGGCCGGGGAGAACTATGGCTACACCTTC.

This clone showed up just once. This sequence joins TRBV7-2 and TRBJ1-1; D is perhaps TRBD1 (6 bases). Germline CDR1 SGHTA, CDR2 FQGNSA. V was pared by 0 bases and J by 6 bases, with 11 bases between. The length of the CDR3 is 14 residues. CDR3 sequence: CASSLARGGAEAFF. In nucleotides, the CDR3 is TGTGCCAGCAGCTTAGCTAGGGGGGGGGCTGAAGCTTTCTTT.

This clone showed up just once. J is TRBJ1-2 and V is TRBV28; D is uncertain. The CDR3 spans 12 residues. Germline values: CDR1 MDHEN, CDR2 SYDVKM. V lost 3 bases and J lost 4, with 6 bases in between. DNA for the CDR3: TGTGCCAGCAGTTTGACAATCTATGGCTACACCTTC. Translation gives CASSLTIYGYTF.

The V and J genes are TRBV4-2 and TRBJ2-7, with unresolved D. Germline loops: CDR1 LGHNA, CDR2 YNFKEQ. V lost 0 bases and J lost 1, with 4 bases in between. CDR3 length: 13 amino acids. CDR3 sequence (DNA): TGTGCCAGCAGCCAAGATAATTCCTACGAGCAGTACTTC. It yields the protein CASSQDNSYEQYF.

The chain links TRBV4-2 to TRBJ1-1; tentative D call: TRBD1 (6 bases). The V gene's germline CDR1 is LGHNA and CDR2 YNFKEQ. The CDR3 runs to 15 residues. The V end lost 0 bases, the J end lost 2 bases, and 10 bases lay between the germline ends. This CDR3 is CASSQDDRLNTEAFF. CDR3 sequence (DNA): TGTGCCAGCAGCCAAGATGACAGGCTAAACACTGAAGCTTTCTTT.

The chain employs TRBV19 and TRBJ2-1, with 7 bases identical to TRBD2. The V gene's germline CDR1 is LNHDA and CDR2 SQIVND (reference sequence). The CDR3 is 13 residues long. The V and J ends lost 7 bases and 9 bases, in that order; junction bases with no gene match: 9. This CDR3 is CASKAREMPEQFF. The CDR3 coding sequence is TGTGCCAGTAAAGCGCGGGAGATGCCTGAGCAGTTCTTC.

This chain uses TRBV18 with TRBJ2-7; a possible D gene is TRBD1 (6 bases). Trimming removed 6 bases at V and 0 bases at J, with 9 bases between. The germline V gene encodes CDR1 KGHSH and CDR2 LQKENI. CDR3 length: 13 residues. Written as DNA, the CDR3 is TGTGCCAGCTCCCGACAGGTCTCCTACGAGCAGTACTTC. Translating gives CASSRQVSYEQYF.

The CDR3 protein is CASSGQGAYEKLFF. DNA for the CDR3: TGTGCCAGCAGTGGACAGGGGGCTTATGAAAAACTGTTTTTT. This sequence joins TRBV5-4 and TRBJ1-4; 11 bases are shared with TRBD1. Germline loops: CDR1 SGHNT, CDR2 YYREEE (reference sequence). CDR3 length: 14 amino acids. The junction had 3 bases not matched to a gene; V was cut back by 5 bases and J by 6 bases.

The chain couples TRBV28 to TRBJ1-5, with TRBD1 identical over 10 bases. Trimming took 5 bases from V and 2 from J; bases not matched to a gene: 6. Germline V lookup: CDR1 MDHEN, CDR2 SYDVKM. This CDR3 comprises 16 residues. CDR3 protein: CASSPGQGVGNQPQHF. The CDR3 DNA reads TGTGCCAGCAGTCCCGGACAGGGGGTGGGCAATCAGCCCCAGCATTTT.

This chain joins TRBV7-3 and TRBJ2-1; 12 bases agree with TRBD2. The CDR3 runs to 20 residues. The germline CDR1 and CDR2 sequences are SGHTA and FQGTGA. Trimming removed 3 bases from V and 0 bases from J; junction bases left unmatched: 12. The CDR3 region is CASSFVHGTSGSSSYNEQFF. DNA for the CDR3: TGTGCCAGCAGCTTTGTTCACGGGACTAGCGGGTCTTCCTCCTACAATGAGCAGTTCTTC.